Included here is one TCR beta chain sequence, with context. Produced via immunoSEQ multiplex PCR; TCRdb's table is partial and in-frame only. Seen here are 70,000 to 80,000 clones, about 81% observed once, and the top ten hold around 5%. Germline-derived CDR1 and CDR2 are LNHDA and SQIVND (reference sequence). The CDR3 contains 14 residues. Trimming cost V 5 bases and J 4 bases, with 13 bases left between them. The source of the sample is a study of OX40 agonist ivuxolimab in advanced cancers. The chain couples TRBV19 to TRBJ2-3, with D tentatively TRBD2 (5 bases). The specimen was CD4+ or CD8+ T cells sorted from blood, collected in a trial of the OX40 agonist ivuxolimab. This TCR was recovered from an adult with an advanced solid tumor such as melanoma, head and neck, liver or kidney cancer. CDR3 region: CASSLEAASDTQYF. In DNA form, the CDR3 reads TGTGCCAGTAGTTTGGAAGCGGCCTCAGATACGCAGTATTTT.